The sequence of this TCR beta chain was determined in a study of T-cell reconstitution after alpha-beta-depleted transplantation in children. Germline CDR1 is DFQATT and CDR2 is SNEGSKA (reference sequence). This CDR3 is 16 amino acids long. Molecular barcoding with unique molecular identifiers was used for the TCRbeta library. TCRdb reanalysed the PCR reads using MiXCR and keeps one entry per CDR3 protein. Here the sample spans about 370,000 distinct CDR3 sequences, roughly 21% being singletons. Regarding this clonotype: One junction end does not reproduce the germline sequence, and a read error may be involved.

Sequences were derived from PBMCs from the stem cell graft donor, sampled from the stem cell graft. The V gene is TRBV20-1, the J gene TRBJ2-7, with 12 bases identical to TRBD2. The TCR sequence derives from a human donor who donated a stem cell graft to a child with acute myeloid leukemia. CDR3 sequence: CCARASGRALSYEQYF. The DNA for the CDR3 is TGCTGTGCTAGAGCTAGCGGGAGGGCTCTCTCCTACGAGCAGTACTTC.